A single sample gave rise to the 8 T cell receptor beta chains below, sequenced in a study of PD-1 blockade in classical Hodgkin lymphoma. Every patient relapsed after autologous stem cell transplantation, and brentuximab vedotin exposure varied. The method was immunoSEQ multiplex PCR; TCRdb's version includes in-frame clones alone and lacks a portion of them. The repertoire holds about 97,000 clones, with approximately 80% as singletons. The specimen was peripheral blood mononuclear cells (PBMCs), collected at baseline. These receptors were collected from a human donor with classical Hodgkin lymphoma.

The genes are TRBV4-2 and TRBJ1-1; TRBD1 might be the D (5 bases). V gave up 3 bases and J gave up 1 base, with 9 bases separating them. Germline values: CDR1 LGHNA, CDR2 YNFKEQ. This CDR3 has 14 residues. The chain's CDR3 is CASSHGQTNTEAFF. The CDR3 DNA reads TGTGCCAGCAGCCATGGACAAACGAACACTGAAGCTTTCTTT.

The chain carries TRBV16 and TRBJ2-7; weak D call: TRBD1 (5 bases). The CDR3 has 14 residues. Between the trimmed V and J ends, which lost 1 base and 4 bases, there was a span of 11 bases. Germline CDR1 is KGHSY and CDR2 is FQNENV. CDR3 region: CASSQYETAYEQYF. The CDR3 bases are TGTGCCAGCAGCCAATATGAGACAGCTTACGAGCAGTACTTC.

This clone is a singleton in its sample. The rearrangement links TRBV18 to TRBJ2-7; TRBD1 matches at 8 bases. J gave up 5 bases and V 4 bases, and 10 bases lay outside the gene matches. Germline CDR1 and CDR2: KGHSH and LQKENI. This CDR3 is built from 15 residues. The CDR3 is CASSQSGQGGNEQYF. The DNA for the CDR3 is TGTGCCAGCTCACAATCTGGACAGGGTGGTAACGAGCAGTACTTC.

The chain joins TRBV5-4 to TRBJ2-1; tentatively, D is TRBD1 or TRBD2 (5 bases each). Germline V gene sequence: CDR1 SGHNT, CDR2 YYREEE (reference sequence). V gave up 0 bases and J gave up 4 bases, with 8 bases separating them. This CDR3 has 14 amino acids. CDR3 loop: CASSLAGPYNEQFF. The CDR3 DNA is TGTGCCAGCAGCTTGGCGGGGCCATACAATGAGCAGTTCTTC.

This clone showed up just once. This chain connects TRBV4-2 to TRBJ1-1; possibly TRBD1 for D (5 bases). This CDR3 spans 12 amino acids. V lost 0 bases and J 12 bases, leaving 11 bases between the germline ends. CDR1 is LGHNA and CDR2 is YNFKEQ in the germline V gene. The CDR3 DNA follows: TGTGCCAGCAGCCAAGATGGAAGGGGAACTTTCTTT. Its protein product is CASSQDGRGTFF.

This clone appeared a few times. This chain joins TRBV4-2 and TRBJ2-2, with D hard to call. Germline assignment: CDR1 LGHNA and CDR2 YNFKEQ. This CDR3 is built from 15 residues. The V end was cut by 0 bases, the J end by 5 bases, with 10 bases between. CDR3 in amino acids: CASSQEPSRTGELFF. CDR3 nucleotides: TGTGCCAGCAGCCAAGAGCCGTCAAGGACCGGGGAGCTGTTTTTT.

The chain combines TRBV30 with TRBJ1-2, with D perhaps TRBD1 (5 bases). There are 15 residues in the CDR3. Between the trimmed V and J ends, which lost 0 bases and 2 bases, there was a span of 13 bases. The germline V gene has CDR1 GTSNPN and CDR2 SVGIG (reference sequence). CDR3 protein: CAWSVQRGMNYGYTF. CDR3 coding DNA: TGTGCCTGGAGTGTACAAAGGGGAATGAACTATGGCTACACCTTC.

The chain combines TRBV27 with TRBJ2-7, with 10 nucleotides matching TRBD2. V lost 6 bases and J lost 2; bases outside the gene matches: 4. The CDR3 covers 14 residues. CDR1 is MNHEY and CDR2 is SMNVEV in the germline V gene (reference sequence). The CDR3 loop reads CASSISGRAYEQYF. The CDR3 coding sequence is TGTGCCAGCAGCATAAGCGGGAGGGCCTACGAGCAGTACTTC.